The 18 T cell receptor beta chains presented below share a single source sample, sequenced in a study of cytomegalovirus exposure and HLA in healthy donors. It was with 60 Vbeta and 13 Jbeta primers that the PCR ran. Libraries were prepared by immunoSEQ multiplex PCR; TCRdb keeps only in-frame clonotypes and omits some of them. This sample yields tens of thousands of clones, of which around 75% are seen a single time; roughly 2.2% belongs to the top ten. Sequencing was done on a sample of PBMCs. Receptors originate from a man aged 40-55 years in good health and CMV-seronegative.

The CDR3 DNA follows: TGTGCCAGCAGCTTGTATCTTAACACTGAAGCTTTCTTT. Encoded protein: CASSLYLNTEAFF. This rearrangement joins TRBV11-3 to TRBJ1-1; unclear D gene. In germline, CDR1 is SGHNT, CDR2 YENEEA. The ends were cut back, 3 bases at V and 2 bases at J, with 7 bases in the middle. The CDR3 sequence is 13 residues long.

CDR3 protein: CASTLGLPLFGELFF. CDR3 DNA: TGTGCCAGCACCCTGGGACTCCCGTTGTTCGGGGAGCTGTTTTTT. The chain has TRBV7-2 and TRBJ2-2; D might be TRBD2 (6 bases). Germline loops: CDR1 SGHTA, CDR2 FQGNSA. CDR3 length: 15 amino acids. V was trimmed by 7 bases and J by 7 bases, leaving 19 bases between them.

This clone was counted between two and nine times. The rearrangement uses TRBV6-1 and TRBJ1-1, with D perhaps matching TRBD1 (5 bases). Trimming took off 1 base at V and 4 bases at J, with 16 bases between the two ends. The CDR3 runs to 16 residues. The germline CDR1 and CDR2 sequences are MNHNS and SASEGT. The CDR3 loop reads CASSEVLGLRGTEAFF. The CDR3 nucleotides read TGTGCCAGCAGTGAAGTATTGGGCCTAAGGGGCACTGAAGCTTTCTTT.

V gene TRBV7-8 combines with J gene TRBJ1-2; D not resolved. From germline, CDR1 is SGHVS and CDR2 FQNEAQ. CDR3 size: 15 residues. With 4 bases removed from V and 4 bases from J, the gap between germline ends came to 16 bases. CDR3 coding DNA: TGTGCCAGCAGCTGGACTACGGACGGCCCCTATGGCTACACCTTC. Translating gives CASSWTTDGPYGYTF. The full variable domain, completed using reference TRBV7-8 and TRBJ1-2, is GAGVSQSPRYKVAKRGQDVALRCDPISGHVSLFWYQQALGQGPEFLTYFQNEAQLDKSGLPSDRFFAERPEGSVSTLKIQRTQQEDSAVYLCASSWTTDGPYGYTFGSGTRLTVV.

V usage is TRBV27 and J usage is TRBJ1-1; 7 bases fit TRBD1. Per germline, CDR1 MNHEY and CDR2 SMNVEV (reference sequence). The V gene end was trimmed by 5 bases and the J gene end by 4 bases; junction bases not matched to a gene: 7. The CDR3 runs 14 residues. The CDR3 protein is CASSHRGRSTEAFF. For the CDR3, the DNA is TGTGCCAGCAGTCACAGGGGACGGAGCACTGAAGCTTTCTTT.

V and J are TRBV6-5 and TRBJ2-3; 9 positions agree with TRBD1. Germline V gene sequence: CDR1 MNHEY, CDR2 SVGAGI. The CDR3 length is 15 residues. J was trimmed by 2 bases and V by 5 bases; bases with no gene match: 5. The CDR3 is CASSARTGDTDTQYF. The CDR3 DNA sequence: TGTGCCAGCAGTGCCCGGACAGGGGACACAGATACGCAGTATTTT.

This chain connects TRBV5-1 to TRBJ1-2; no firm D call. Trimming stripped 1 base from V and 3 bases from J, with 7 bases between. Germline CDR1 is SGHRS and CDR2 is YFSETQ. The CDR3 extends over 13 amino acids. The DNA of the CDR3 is TGCGCCAGCAGCTTGTGGACTGACTATGGCTACACCTTC. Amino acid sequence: CASSLWTDYGYTF.

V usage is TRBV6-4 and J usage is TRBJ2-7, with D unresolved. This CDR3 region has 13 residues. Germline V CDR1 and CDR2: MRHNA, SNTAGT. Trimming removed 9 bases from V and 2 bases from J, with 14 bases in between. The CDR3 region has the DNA TGTGCCAGAAACGAGGCGGTGACCTACGAGCAGTACTTC. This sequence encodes CARNEAVTYEQYF.

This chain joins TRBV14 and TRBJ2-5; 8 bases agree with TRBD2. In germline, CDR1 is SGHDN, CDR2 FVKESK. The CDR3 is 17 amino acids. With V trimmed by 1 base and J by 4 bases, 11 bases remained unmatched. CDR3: CASSQGPQRGPGETQYF. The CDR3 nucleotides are TGTGCCAGCAGCCAAGGACCCCAGCGGGGGCCTGGAGAGACCCAGTACTTC.

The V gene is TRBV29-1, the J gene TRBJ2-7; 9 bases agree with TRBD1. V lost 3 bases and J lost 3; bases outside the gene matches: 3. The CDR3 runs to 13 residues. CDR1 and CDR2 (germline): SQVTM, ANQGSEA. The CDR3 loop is CSVDRGQGYEQYF. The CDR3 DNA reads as TGCAGCGTTGACCGGGGACAGGGCTACGAGCAGTACTTC.

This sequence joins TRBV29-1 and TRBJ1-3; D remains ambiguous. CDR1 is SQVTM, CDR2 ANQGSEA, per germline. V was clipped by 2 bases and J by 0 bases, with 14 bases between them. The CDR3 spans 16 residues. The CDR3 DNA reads TGCAGCGTTGAAAAATTAATGGGGAGCTCTGGAAACACCATATATTTT. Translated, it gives CSVEKLMGSSGNTIYF.

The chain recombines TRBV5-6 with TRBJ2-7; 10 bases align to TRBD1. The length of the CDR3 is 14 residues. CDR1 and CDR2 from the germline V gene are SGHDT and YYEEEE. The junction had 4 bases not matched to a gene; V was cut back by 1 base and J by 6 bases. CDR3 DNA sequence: TGTGCCAGCAGCTTGCCCCGGGACAGGGGCGAGCAGTACTTC. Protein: CASSLPRDRGEQYF.

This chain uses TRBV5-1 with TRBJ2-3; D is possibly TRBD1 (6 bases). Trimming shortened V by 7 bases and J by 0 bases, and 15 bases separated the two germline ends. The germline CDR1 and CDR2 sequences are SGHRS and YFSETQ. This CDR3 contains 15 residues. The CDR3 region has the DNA TGCGCCAGCGGTACCCAAACAGGGAGCACAGATACGCAGTATTTT. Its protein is CASGTQTGSTDTQYF.

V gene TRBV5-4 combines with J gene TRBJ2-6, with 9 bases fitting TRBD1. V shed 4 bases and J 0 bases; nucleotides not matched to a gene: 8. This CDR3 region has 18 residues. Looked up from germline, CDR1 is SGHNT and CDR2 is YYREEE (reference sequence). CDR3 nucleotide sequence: TGTGCCAGCAGCCGACGGGACAGGGTCATCTCTGGGGCCAACGTCCTGACTTTC. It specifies CASSRRDRVISGANVLTF.

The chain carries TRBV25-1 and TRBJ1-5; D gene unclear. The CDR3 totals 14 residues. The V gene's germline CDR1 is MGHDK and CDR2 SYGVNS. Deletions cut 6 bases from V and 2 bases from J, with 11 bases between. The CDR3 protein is CASSSPGGNQPQHF. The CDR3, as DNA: TGTGCCAGCAGCTCTCCGGGAGGCAATCAGCCCCAGCATTTT.

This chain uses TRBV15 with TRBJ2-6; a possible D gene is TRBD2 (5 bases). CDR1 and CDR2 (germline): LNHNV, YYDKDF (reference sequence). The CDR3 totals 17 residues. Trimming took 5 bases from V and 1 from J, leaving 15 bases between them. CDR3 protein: CATSPNRGESGANVLTF. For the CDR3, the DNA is TGTGCCACCAGCCCGAACCGGGGAGAATCTGGGGCCAACGTCCTGACTTTC. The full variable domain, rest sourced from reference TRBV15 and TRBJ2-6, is DAMVIQNPRYQVTQFGKPVTLSCSQTLNHNVMYWYQQKSSQAPKLLFHYYDKDFNNEADTPDNFQSRRPNTSFCFLDIRSPGLGDTAMYLCATSPNRGESGANVLTFGAGSRLTVL.

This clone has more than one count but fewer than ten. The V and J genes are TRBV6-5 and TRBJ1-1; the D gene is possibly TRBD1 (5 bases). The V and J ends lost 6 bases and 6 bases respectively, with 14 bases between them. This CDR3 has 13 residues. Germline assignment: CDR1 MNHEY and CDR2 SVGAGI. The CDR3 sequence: CASSRPGSAEAFF. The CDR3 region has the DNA TGTGCCAGCAGCCGCCCAGGGTCGGCTGAAGCTTTCTTT.

The chain's CDR3 is CAWWQGINEQFF. CDR3 nucleotide sequence: TGTGCCTGGTGGCAGGGGATCAATGAGCAGTTCTTC. V is TRBV30 and J is TRBJ2-1, with D maybe TRBD1 (6 bases). V was cut by 5 bases and J by 6 bases, with 11 bases left in between. This CDR3 spans 12 amino acids. CDR1 and CDR2 from the germline V gene are GTSNPN and SVGIG (reference sequence). The full variable domain, rest sourced from reference TRBV30 and TRBJ2-1, is SQTIHQWPATLVQPVGSPLSLECTVEGTSNPNLYWYRQAAGRGLQLLFYSVGIGQISSEVPQNLSASRPQDRQFILSSKKLLLSDSGFYLCAWWQGINEQFFGPGTRLTVL.